These 14 T cell receptor beta chains were sequenced from one sample in a study of T-cell memory formation after mild COVID-19. TCRdb re-analysed the 5' RACE reads in MiXCR, keeping a single row per CDR3 protein. Seen here are roughly 190,000 distinct CDR3 sequences, 10% observed once, and the top ten hold 3% to 3.5%. The sequenced material came from PBMCs or a T cell subset sorted from them (not recorded which). Receptors originate from a man younger than 30 who had mild COVID-19 (a few samples of this study predate the infection). Cell type and time point are not known.

This clonotype was seen repeatedly, ten times or more. The chain recombines TRBV7-2 with TRBJ1-2; TRBD1 matches at 8 bases. Germline CDR1 and CDR2: SGHTA and FQGNSA. The CDR3 is 16 residues long. V shed 1 base and J 4 bases; nucleotides not matched to a gene: 8. CDR3 sequence: CASSLGSGQAIYGYTF. The CDR3 coding sequence is TGTGCCAGCAGCTTAGGCTCGGGACAGGCTATCTATGGCTACACCTTC.

This clonotype was seen many times. The chain has TRBV5-1 and TRBJ2-7, with 8 bases that match TRBD1. This CDR3 region has 14 residues. V dropped 3 bases and J dropped 0; count of bases not matched to a gene: 2. CDR1 SGHRS and CDR2 YFSETQ come from the germline V gene. CDR3 coding DNA: TGCGCCAGCAGCTGGGACAGGAGCTCCTACGAGCAGTACTTC. Protein: CASSWDRSSYEQYF.

This clonotype was seen only a few times. The chain couples TRBV20-1 to TRBJ2-2, with a tentative D call TRBD2 (6 bases). The V gene lost 1 base and the J gene lost 1 base, with 13 bases spanning the gap. This CDR3 contains 16 residues. Germline V gives CDR1 DFQATT, CDR2 SNEGSKA (reference sequence). In DNA, the CDR3 is TGCAGTGCTAGAGCCGATCGGGGAGGGAACACCGGGGAGCTGTTTTTT. It yields the protein CSARADRGGNTGELFF.

The chain carries TRBV14 and TRBJ1-2; TRBD1 might be the D (6 bases). Germline V CDR1 and CDR2: SGHDN, FVKESK. The CDR3 consists of 15 residues. V was shortened by 2 bases and J by 2 bases, with 12 bases between the two germline ends. The CDR3 coding sequence is TGTGCCAGCAGCCAAACGAGGGGGATGAACTATGGCTACACCTTC. It encodes CASSQTRGMNYGYTF.

The CDR3 reads CASRETGTGTETQYF. The CDR3 coding sequence is TGTGCCAGTAGGGAGACCGGGACAGGGACAGAGACCCAGTACTTC. V usage is TRBV19 and J usage is TRBJ2-5; TRBD1 matches 9 bases. The CDR3 is 15 residues long. Germline assignment: CDR1 LNHDA and CDR2 SQIVND (reference sequence). The trim removed 6 bases at V and 4 bases at J, leaving 9 bases unmatched.

V usage is TRBV7-6 and J usage is TRBJ2-5, with 11 bases matching TRBD2. Germline assignment: CDR1 SGHVS and CDR2 FNYEAQ. The CDR3 contains 17 residues. Germline trimming cut 0 bases from V and 0 bases from J; bases unmatched to any gene: 3. The CDR3 DNA reads TGTGCCAGCAGCTTAGCGCGGACTAGCGGGTACCAAGAGACCCAGTACTTC. Its protein is CASSLARTSGYQETQYF.

This clonotype was found a few times. V is TRBV14 and J is TRBJ2-7, with 13 bases fitting TRBD2. CDR3 length equals 18 residues. The germline V gene encodes CDR1 SGHDN and CDR2 FVKESK. Trimming removed 6 bases from V and 2 bases from J; junction bases left unmatched: 13. Here the CDR3 reads CASSRTSGGQTRTYEQYF. Written as DNA, the CDR3 is TGTGCCAGCAGTCGGACTAGCGGGGGCCAGACGAGAACCTACGAGCAGTACTTC.

This clonotype has a handful of counts. The CDR3 coding sequence is TGCGCCAGCAGCTTGAGAGGCAGGGGGCAGTACGAGCAGTACTTC. The encoded protein is CASSLRGRGQYEQYF. This chain uses TRBV5-1 with TRBJ2-7; 8 positions agree with TRBD1. V trimming: 1 base; J trimming: 4 bases; junction bases outside the gene matches: 7. This CDR3 has 15 residues. Germline lookup yields CDR1 SGHRS and CDR2 YFSETQ.

This clonotype occurred a few times. V gene TRBV12-5 combines with J gene TRBJ2-1; D not certain. Between the trimmed V and J ends, which lost 5 bases and 3 bases, there was a span of 2 bases. The CDR3 loop spans 11 amino acids. Germline CDR1 LGHNT, CDR2 FRNRAP. The CDR3 region has the DNA TGTGCTAGTGGTAGCTACAATGAGCAGTTCTTC. Residues: CASGSYNEQFF.

The V call is TRBV7-9, the J call TRBJ2-3; D unclear. The CDR3 is 12 amino acids. Germline CDR1 and CDR2: SEHNR and FQNEAQ (reference sequence). Between the trimmed V and J ends, which lost 4 bases and 3 bases, there was a span of 5 bases. CDR3 sequence (DNA): TGTGCCAGCAGCTGGGTGACAGATACGCAGTATTTT. This sequence encodes CASSWVTDTQYF.

This rearrangement joins TRBV18 to TRBJ2-1; TRBD2 agrees at 9 bases. The CDR3 loop spans 14 amino acids. The germline CDR1 and CDR2 sequences are KGHSH and LQKENI. The V and J ends lost 5 bases and 5 bases, in that order; junction bases with no gene match: 4. CDR3 nucleotide sequence: TGTGCCAGCTCAAAGGTAGCGGGGGACAATGAGCAGTTCTTC. Protein product: CASSKVAGDNEQFF.

The CDR3 bases are TGCGCCAGCAGCCAAGTCTGGGCAACTGGGGCCAACGTCCTGACTTTC. Translated: CASSQVWATGANVLTF. This chain connects TRBV4-3 to TRBJ2-6, with unresolved D. Germline lookup yields CDR1 LGHNA and CDR2 YSLEER. The CDR3 has 16 amino acids. V gave up 1 base and J gave up 2 bases, with 9 bases separating them.

This clonotype has a count of ten or more. V is TRBV7-2 and J is TRBJ2-7, with D unresolved. The V end was cut by 2 bases, the J end by 4 bases, with 6 bases between. Germline lookup yields CDR1 SGHTA and CDR2 FQGNSA. CDR3 length equals 12 residues. CDR3 nucleotides: TGTGCCAGCAGCTTATCCCAATACGAGCAGTACTTC. As protein: CASSLSQYEQYF.

This clonotype was picked up a small number of times. The V call is TRBV30, the J call TRBJ2-3; 7 positions agree with TRBD1. The CDR3 is made up of 14 amino acids. Germline CDR1 GTSNPN, CDR2 SVGIG (reference sequence). Unmatched junction bases numbered 5, after V lost 5 bases and J lost 0 bases. CDR3 in amino acids: CAWGTESSTDTQYF. CDR3 DNA: TGTGCCTGGGGGACAGAGTCTAGCACAGATACGCAGTATTTT.